The clone carrying this T cell receptor beta chain was detected ten times or more. This record comes from a study of regulatory T cells in long-lasting Graves disease. The V and J ends lost 3 bases and 4 bases, in that order; junction bases with no gene match: 3. Germline CDR1 SEHNR, CDR2 FQNEAQ (reference sequence). The CDR3 is 14 residues long. Arm-PCR of CDR3 regions and iRepertoire HTBI primers were used to build TCR beta libraries. In TCRdb, the multiplex PCR reads were re-called with MiXCR into one record per CDR3 protein. The table lists around 400,000 distinct CDR3 sequences, about 15% of them singletons. Indicated time point: newly diagnosed GD, antithyroid drugs for less than 3 months. RNA from PBMCs was the source of the TCR library. The data also belong to a second study, concerning T cells in Graves' hyperthyroidism and ophthalmopathy.

V is TRBV7-9 and J is TRBJ2-4, with 7 bases identical to TRBD1. This sample comprised peripheral blood mononuclear cells (PBMCs), obtained at new diagnosis, from a patient treated with antithyroid drugs. The source is a woman between 35 and 50 years old with Graves disease. The CDR3 region has the DNA TGTGCCAGCAGCTTTACAGGGGATAAAAACATTCAGTACTTC. It is translated as CASSFTGDKNIQYF.